The 2 T cell receptor beta chains listed next were all sequenced from one sample in a study of Graves' ophthalmopathy and Graves' hyperthyroidism. CDR3 regions of TCR beta were amplified from RNA transcripts. HTBI-primed RT-PCR formed the first round, and a multiplex PCR formed the second. MiXCR, applied by TCRdb to the multiplex PCR reads, yields one record per CDR3 protein. The table has hundreds of thousands of distinct CDR3 sequences, more than 40% seen once; the top ten hold roughly 3%. Material: peripheral blood. These receptors originate from an adult man with Graves' ophthalmopathy.

The chain recombines TRBV12-3 or TRBV12-4 with TRBJ2-3; D is unresolved. CDR3 length: 14 amino acids. Trimming took off 5 bases at V and 1 base at J, with 10 bases between the two ends. CDR3 in DNA: TGTGCCAGCAGTGAAGCCCCCGGCACAGATACGCAGTATTTT. Protein: CASSEAPGTDTQYF.

This clonotype showed up many times. The rearrangement links TRBV29-1 to TRBJ2-7; weak D call: TRBD2 (5 bases). The germline CDR1 and CDR2 sequences are SQVTM and ANQGSEA. V dropped 3 bases and J dropped 6 bases, with 9 bases sitting between them. The CDR3 runs to 11 residues. The CDR3 nucleotides read TGCAGCGTTGATGCTCGGGGCGAGCAGTACTTC. Its translation is CSVDARGEQYF.